This T cell receptor (beta chain) stems from a study of vaccination effects on CD4 cells after COVID-19. Study-level findings and limits: Clones that were induced by infection or by vaccine showed marked contraction late after vaccination.

The method was immunoSEQ multiplex PCR; TCRdb's version includes in-frame clones alone and lacks a portion of them. The table has approximately 30,000 clones, roughly two thirds seen once. As regards this clone: Its antigen is currently unknown.

Antigen-specific CD4+ T cells were expanded (with viral peptide pools) by the ViraFEST assay ahead of sequencing. Following 10 days of culture, CD4+ T cells were isolated. Vaccinated participants had no history of SARS-CoV-2 infection and tested negative for nucleocapsid antibodies. Cultures had half their medium replaced with IL-2 medium on days 3 and 7. J gave up 4 bases and V 5 bases, and 12 bases lay outside the gene matches. Per the germline V gene, CDR1 is SGHNT and CDR2 is YENEEA. This CDR3 has 17 residues. The sequence was obtained from a human donor who received a COVID-19 vaccine. The chain recombines TRBV11-3 with TRBJ2-1, with 9 bases fitting TRBD1. The starting material was CD4+ T cells from PBMCs cultured with HCoV-229E spike peptides, obtained before COVID-19 vaccination. The CDR3 region is CASSQGTGTGRYNEQFF. Here the CDR3 DNA reads TGTGCCAGCAGCCAAGGGACCGGGACAGGGAGATACAATGAGCAGTTCTTC. Variable domain in full (rest from reference TRBV11-3 and TRBJ2-1): EAGVVQSPRYKIIEKKQPVAFWCNPISGHNTLYWYLQNLGQGPELLIRYENEEAVDDSQLPKDRFSAERLKGVDSTLKIQPAELGDSAVYLCASSQGTGTGRYNEQFFGPGTRLTVL.